This T cell receptor beta chain came from a study of OX40 agonist ivuxolimab in advanced cancers. Method: immunoSEQ multiplex PCR; TCRdb's copy keeps in-frame clones and lacks some. The repertoire consists of around 95,000 clones, with 90% occurring once and the leading ten covering about 0.16%. This CDR3 contains 15 residues. CDR1 LNHDA and CDR2 SQIVND come from the germline V gene (reference sequence). V was trimmed by 5 bases and J by 4 bases, leaving 17 bases between them. The sequences come from CD4+ or CD8+ T cells sorted from blood, collected in a trial of the OX40 agonist ivuxolimab. This sequence originates from an adult with an advanced solid tumor such as melanoma, head and neck, liver or kidney cancer. The J gene is TRBJ1-1, the V gene TRBV19; tentatively, D is TRBD1 (5 bases). The CDR3 bases are TGTGCCAGTAGTGGCCGGCAGGGAGGGAGCACTGAAGCTTTCTTT. The encoded protein is CASSGRQGGSTEAFF.